This section outlines one T cell receptor beta chain sequence together with its context. Its antigen is not yet known. No much larger clonotype is one base removed from it; base qualities were not supplied. This entry is derived from a study of CD4+ T cells in melanoma (dated by TCRdb to 2022 to 2024). About the investigation overall: The study examined neoantigen-specific CD4+ T cells in human melanoma. The full study reports these points: The report described a correlation between neoantigen-specific CD4+ T cells and the function of CD8+ T cells, macrophages and B cells. Neoantigen-specific CD4+ T cells in melanoma were reported to have a range of differentiation states.

The library was obtained by the immunoSEQ multiplex PCR assay. Held by TCRdb, this immuneACCESS table contains in-frame sequences only and omits some clones. Under half of the omission traces to an unresolved V gene where checked; the cause of the rest is unknown. This sample is represented by about 54,000 clones; 60% to 75% of them were singletons. Approximately 5% of the sample belongs to the ten largest clones. The donors were people with melanoma. The germline ends are 11 bases apart after V is trimmed by 5 bases and J by 0 bases. The CDR3 numbers 14 residues from cysteine through phenylalanine. The entry retains the CDR3 DNA only, 42 bases that are in frame from base 1. The germline V gene (reference sequence) sets CDR1 to PRHDT and CDR2 to FYEKMQ.

Sequenced sample: tumor tissue. The receptor's source is a human donor with melanoma. The chain links TRBV13 with TRBJ2-7, with the identity of the D gene unclear. The CDR3 is CASSLGPSSYEQYF. Read as DNA, the sequence is TGTGCCAGCAGCCTTGGACCTAGCTCCTACGAGCAGTACTTC.